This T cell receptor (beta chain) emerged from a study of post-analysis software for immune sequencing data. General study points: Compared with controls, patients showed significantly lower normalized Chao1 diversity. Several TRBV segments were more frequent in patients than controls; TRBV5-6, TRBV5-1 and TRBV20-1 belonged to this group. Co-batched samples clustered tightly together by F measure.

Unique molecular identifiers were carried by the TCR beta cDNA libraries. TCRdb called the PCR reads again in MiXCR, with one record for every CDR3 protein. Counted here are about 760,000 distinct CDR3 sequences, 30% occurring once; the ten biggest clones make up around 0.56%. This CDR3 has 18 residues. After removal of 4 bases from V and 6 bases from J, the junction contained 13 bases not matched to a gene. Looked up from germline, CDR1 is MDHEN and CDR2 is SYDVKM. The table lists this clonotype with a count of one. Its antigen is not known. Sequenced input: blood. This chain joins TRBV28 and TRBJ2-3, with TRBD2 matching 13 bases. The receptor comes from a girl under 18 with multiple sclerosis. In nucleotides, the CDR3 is TGTGCCAGCAGTTCATCCGGGACTAGCGGGGAGCGGAAGGATACGCAGTATTTT. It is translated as CASSSSGTSGERKDTQYF.